These 24 T cell receptor beta chains were sequenced from one sample in a study of blood T cells in healthy people across ages. It was with a sample-barcoded 5' primer and a J-beta primer mix that a second PCR of roughly 7 to 12 cycles was run. TCRdb re-called the 5' RACE reads through MiXCR, storing one row per CDR3 protein. The sample has some 640,000 distinct CDR3 sequences, roughly 31% seen once. Sequenced input: blood. Every receptor here comes from a woman over 75 in good health.

The chain uses TRBV9 and TRBJ2-5; the match to TRBD1 covers 7 bases. The CDR3 consists of 16 residues. With V trimmed by 0 bases and J by 11 bases, 16 bases remained unmatched. Germline values: CDR1 SGDLS, CDR2 YYNGEE. The CDR3 sequence is CASSVGDSQFYNEQYF. The CDR3 DNA is TGTGCCAGCAGCGTAGGGGACAGCCAATTCTACAATGAGCAGTACTTC.

The chain uses TRBV7-9 and TRBJ2-5; D is uncertain. The J call is in doubt because the DNA end fits TRBJ2-7 better. Looked up from germline, CDR1 is SEHNR and CDR2 is FQNEAQ (reference sequence). CDR3 length equals 11 residues. The CDR3, as DNA: TGTTCCGGCAGCTTAAACCACGAGCAGTACTTC. Encoded protein: CSGSLNHEQYF.

This clonotype was seen ten or more times. The CDR3 sequence: CASDRRGSWETQYF. CDR3 nucleotide sequence: TGTGCCAGCGACCGTAGGGGTAGCTGGGAGACCCAGTACTTC. The chain couples TRBV2 to TRBJ2-5; D perhaps matches TRBD1 (5 bases). The CDR3 extends over 14 amino acids. V was pared by 8 bases and J by 5 bases, with 18 bases between. Germline CDR1 and CDR2: SNHLY and FYNNEI.

This clonotype showed up many times. A much larger clone lies one base from this, so it may be a read error. The rearrangement links TRBV12-3 or TRBV12-4 to TRBJ2-5, with D tentatively TRBD1 (6 bases). The V end lost 6 bases, the J end lost 11 bases, and 25 bases lay between the germline ends. This CDR3 has 15 residues. The CDR3 coding sequence is TGTGCCAGCAGGCGCTCCGGGACACCATACAATGAGCAGTACTTC. It translates to CASRRSGTPYNEQYF.

The table lists this clonotype with many counts. The CDR3 DNA reads TGTGCCAGCAGCCGGGACAGGGGTGGTACGCAGTATTTT. Amino acid sequence: CASSRDRGGTQYF. The rearrangement links TRBV2 to TRBJ2-3, with TRBD1 matching 10 bases. CDR1 is SNHLY and CDR2 is FYNNEI in the germline V gene. V lost 6 bases and J lost 8; bases outside the gene matches: 5. The CDR3 runs 13 residues.

This chain uses TRBV4-2 with TRBJ1-1; possibly TRBD1 for D (6 bases). CDR3 length: 16 amino acids. CDR1 and CDR2 (germline): LGHNA, YNFKEQ. V lost 1 base and J 1 base, leaving 13 bases between the germline ends. Here the CDR3 reads CASSQGTGQRNTEAFF. In nucleotides, the CDR3 is TGTGCCAGCAGCCAAGGGACGGGACAAAGGAACACTGAAGCTTTCTTT.

This clonotype came up many times. V is TRBV6-2 or TRBV6-3 and J is TRBJ2-7; no clear D. Germline V gene data show CDR1 as MNHEY and CDR2 as SVGEGT. V shed 2 bases and J shed 3 bases, with 11 bases lying between them. The CDR3 runs to 14 residues. This CDR3 reads CASSYGSLIYEQYF. The CDR3 DNA reads as TGTGCCAGCAGTTACGGATCTTTAATCTACGAGCAGTACTTC.

The chain combines TRBV5-1 with TRBJ1-1; D might be TRBD1 (6 bases). The V gene's germline CDR1 is SGHRS and CDR2 YFSETQ. Deletions cut 0 bases from V and 8 bases from J, with 17 bases between. The CDR3 covers 15 residues. The CDR3 region is CASSLDRARITEAFF. CDR3 coding DNA: TGCGCCAGCAGCTTGGACAGGGCCCGAATCACAGAAGCTTTCTTT. The full variable domain, with the rest looked up from reference TRBV5-1 and TRBJ1-1, is KAGVTQTPRYLIKTRGQQVTLSCSPISGHRSVSWYQQTPGQGLQFLFEYFSETQRNKGNFPGRFSGRQFSNSRSEMNVSTLELGDSALYLCASSLDRARITEAFFGQGTRLTVV.

This clonotype was counted a single time. This chain's CDR3 is CASRTGQAYGYTF. The CDR3 region has the DNA TGTGCCAGCAGGACGGGACAGGCCTATGGCTACACCTTC. The chain joins TRBV28 to TRBJ1-2, with 8 bases that match TRBD1. This CDR3 contains 13 residues. The J segment lost 4 bases and the V segment lost 6 bases, leaving 4 bases of the junction unmatched. From germline, CDR1 is MDHEN and CDR2 SYDVKM.

This chain links TRBV9 with TRBJ1-5, with D unresolved. V was trimmed by 4 bases and J by 4 bases, leaving 15 bases between them. The CDR3 has 15 amino acids. From germline, CDR1 is SGDLS and CDR2 YYNGEE. In nucleotides, the CDR3 is TGTGCCAGCAGCCCAGTGGGCAGCTTTAATCAGCCCCAGCATTTT. Its protein is CASSPVGSFNQPQHF.

This clonotype was counted at least ten times. The chain has TRBV20-1 and TRBJ1-2; D not certain. Trimming pared 5 bases from V and 0 bases from J, leaving 4 bases between. Looked up from germline, CDR1 is DFQATT and CDR2 is SNEGSKA (reference sequence). The length of the CDR3 is 11 residues. CDR3 nucleotides: TGCAGTGCTCGGACTAACTATGGCTACACCTTC. Its translation: CSARTNYGYTF.

This clonotype was seen ten or more times. The V call is TRBV6-5, the J call TRBJ2-7; D is tentatively TRBD1 or TRBD2 (5 bases each). The V end lost 2 bases, the J end lost 2 bases, and 19 bases lay between the germline ends. The CDR3 spans 17 residues. Germline-derived CDR1 and CDR2 are MNHEY and SVGAGI. The CDR3 here is CASSYSQLATDAYEQYF. CDR3 DNA sequence: TGTGCCAGCAGTTACAGTCAGTTAGCGACAGACGCCTACGAGCAGTACTTC.

The chain has TRBV7-2 and TRBJ2-7, with a tentative D call TRBD2 (7 bases). This CDR3 has 16 residues. Trimming left V 2 bases short and J 7 bases short, with 21 bases between. The germline V gene encodes CDR1 SGHTA and CDR2 FQGNSA. The CDR3 sequence is CASSLWGGAGLDEQYF. CDR3 sequence (DNA): TGTGCCAGCAGCTTATGGGGGGGGGCAGGGCTGGATGAGCAGTACTTC.

This clonotype was recorded at least ten times. The CDR3 sequence is CASSPSGAPGDTQYF. The CDR3 DNA sequence: TGCGCCAGCAGCCCCTCAGGGGCGCCGGGAGATACGCAGTATTTT. The V gene is TRBV5-1, the J gene TRBJ2-3; D might be TRBD1 (6 bases). CDR3 length: 15 amino acids. Germline V gives CDR1 SGHRS, CDR2 YFSETQ. Trimming left V 4 bases short and J 5 bases short, with 17 bases between. The full variable domain, with the rest looked up from reference TRBV5-1 and TRBJ2-3, is KAGVTQTPRYLIKTRGQQVTLSCSPISGHRSVSWYQQTPGQGLQFLFEYFSETQRNKGNFPGRFSGRQFSNSRSEMNVSTLELGDSALYLCASSPSGAPGDTQYFGPGTRLTVL.

This clonotype was counted at least ten times. The rearrangement uses TRBV20-1 and TRBJ1-1, with unresolved D. The germline CDR1 and CDR2 sequences are DFQATT and SNEGSKA (reference sequence). V dropped 5 bases and J dropped 1 base, with 14 bases sitting between them. The CDR3 runs 14 residues. CDR3 DNA: TGCAGTGCTTTAAGGTACGGAGCGAACACTGAAGCTTTCTTT. This encodes CSALRYGANTEAFF.

This clonotype has at least ten counts. The CDR3 here is CASSLGGTGLIDNEQYF. CDR3 in DNA: TGTGCCAGCAGCTTGGGCGGGACAGGCCTCATCGACAATGAGCAGTACTTC. This chain joins TRBV7-9 and TRBJ2-5; 8 bases line up with TRBD1. Germline loops: CDR1 SEHNR, CDR2 FQNEAQ (reference sequence). V trimming: 3 bases; J trimming: 11 bases; junction bases outside the gene matches: 20. This CDR3 region has 17 residues.

This clonotype has just a few counts. This may arise from a read error, as a much more abundant clone is one base away. The chain uses TRBV27 and TRBJ2-1, with 13 nucleotides matching TRBD2. The CDR3 is 15 amino acids. CDR1 is MNHEY and CDR2 is SMNVEV in the germline V gene (reference sequence). J gave up 13 bases and V 4 bases, and 10 bases lay outside the gene matches. CDR3 coding DNA: TGTGCCAGCAGTTCCCGACTAGCGGGGGGAAAGACCCAGTTCTTC. It yields the protein CASSSRLAGGKTQFF.

Note on this clonotype: A much larger clone differs by one base, so this may be a read error. The chain uses TRBV29-1 and TRBJ2-3; weak D call: TRBD2 (6 bases). Deletions cut 4 bases from V and 8 bases from J, with 13 bases between. The CDR3 is 12 amino acids. Germline V lookup: CDR1 SQVTM, CDR2 ANQGSEA. CDR3 sequence reads: CSVVAVGGTQYF. Here the CDR3 DNA reads TGCAGCGTTGTAGCGGTTGGGGGTACGCAGTATTTT.

The table lists this clonotype with a few counts. Written as DNA, the CDR3 is TGCAGTGCTAGGGGGACAGCGGCTAGTGAAGCTTTCTTT. It codes for CSARGTAASEAFF. The chain uses TRBV20-1 and TRBJ1-1; TRBD1 matches 7 bases. The CDR3 is made up of 13 amino acids. The germline V gene encodes CDR1 DFQATT and CDR2 SNEGSKA (reference sequence). V gave up 3 bases and J gave up 7 bases; unmatched junction bases: 8.

This clonotype was counted ten times or more. The CDR3 sequence is CASSQQAGGPWEQFF. CDR3 DNA sequence: TGTGCCAGCAGCCAGCAGGCGGGGGGGCCTTGGGAGCAGTTCTTC. This chain joins TRBV3-1 and TRBJ2-1; 9 bases match TRBD2. Germline V lookup: CDR1 LGHDT, CDR2 YNNKEL (reference sequence). The CDR3 loop spans 15 amino acids. V shed 3 bases, J shed 10 bases, and the junction held 10 bases outside the gene matches.

This clonotype was observed a single time. Germline is not matched at one junction end, which may reflect a read error. The chain joins TRBV5-6 to TRBJ1-6, with D unclear. The CDR3 has 15 residues. Per germline, CDR1 SGHDT and CDR2 YYEEEE. CDR3 in amino acids: CASRLGETYNSPLHF. The CDR3 DNA sequence: TGTGCCAGCAGGTTGGGAGAAACCTATAATTCACCCCTCCACTTT.

This clonotype was recorded many times. The CDR3 nucleotides read TGCAGTGCTACGGCAGGAAATTTCCAAGAGACCCAGTACTTC. Protein product: CSATAGNFQETQYF. The rearrangement uses TRBV20-1 and TRBJ2-5; D unclear. Between the trimmed V and J ends, which lost 4 bases and 1 base, there was a span of 13 bases. The germline V gene has CDR1 DFQATT and CDR2 SNEGSKA (reference sequence). The CDR3 is 14 residues long.

The chain has TRBV6-1 and TRBJ2-7, with 8 bases identical to TRBD1. This CDR3 has 14 residues. The trim removed 4 bases at V and 5 bases at J, leaving 7 bases unmatched. Germline V CDR1 and CDR2: MNHNS, SASEGT. CDR3 in amino acids: CASSAFTGGDEQYF. CDR3 sequence (DNA): TGTGCCAGCAGTGCCTTTACAGGGGGAGACGAGCAGTACTTC.

At least ten counts were recorded for this clonotype. Germline and junction disagree at one end, which may indicate a read error. V usage is TRBV5-1 and J usage is TRBJ2-3; D might be TRBD2 (5 bases). Germline-derived CDR1 and CDR2 are SGHRS and YFSETQ. The CDR3 has 15 residues. The CDR3, as DNA: TGTGCCAGCAGCCTTGGAGGAACTAGCACAGATACGCAGTATTTT. Its translation is CASSLGGTSTDTQYF.